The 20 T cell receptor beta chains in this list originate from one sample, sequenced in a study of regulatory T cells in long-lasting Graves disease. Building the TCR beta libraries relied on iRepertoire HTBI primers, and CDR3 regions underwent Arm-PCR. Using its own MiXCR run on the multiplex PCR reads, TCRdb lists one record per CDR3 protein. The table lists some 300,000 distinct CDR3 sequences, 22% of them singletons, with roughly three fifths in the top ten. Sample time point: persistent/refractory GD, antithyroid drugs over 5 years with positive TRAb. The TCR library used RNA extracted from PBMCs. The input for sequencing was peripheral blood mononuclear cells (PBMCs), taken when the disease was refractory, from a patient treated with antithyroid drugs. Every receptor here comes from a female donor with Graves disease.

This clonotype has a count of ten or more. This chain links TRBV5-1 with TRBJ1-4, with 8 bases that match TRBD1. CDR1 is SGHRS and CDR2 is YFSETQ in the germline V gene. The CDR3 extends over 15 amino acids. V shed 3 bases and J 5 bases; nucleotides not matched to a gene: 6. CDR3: CASSSTGVLNEKLFF. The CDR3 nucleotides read TGCGCCAGCAGCTCGACAGGGGTACTCAATGAAAAACTGTTTTTT.

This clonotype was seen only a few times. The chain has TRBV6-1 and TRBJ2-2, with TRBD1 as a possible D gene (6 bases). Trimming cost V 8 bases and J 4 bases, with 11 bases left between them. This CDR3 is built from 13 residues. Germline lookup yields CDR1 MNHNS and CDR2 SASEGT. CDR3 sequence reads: CASRQDVTGELFF. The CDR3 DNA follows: TGTGCCAGCCGACAGGATGTCACCGGGGAGCTGTTTTTT.

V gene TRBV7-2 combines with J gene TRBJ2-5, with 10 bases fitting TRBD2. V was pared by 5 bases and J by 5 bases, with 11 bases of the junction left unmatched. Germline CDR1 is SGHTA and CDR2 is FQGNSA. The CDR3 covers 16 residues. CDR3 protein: CASSPLAGVGRETQYF. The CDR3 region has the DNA TGTGCCAGCAGCCCTCTAGCGGGAGTGGGTCGGGAGACCCAGTACTTC.

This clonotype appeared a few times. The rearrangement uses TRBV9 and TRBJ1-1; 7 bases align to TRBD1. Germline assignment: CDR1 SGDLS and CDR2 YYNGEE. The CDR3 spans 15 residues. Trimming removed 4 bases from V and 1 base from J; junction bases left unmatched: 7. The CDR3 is CASSPMEGANTEAFF. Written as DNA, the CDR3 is TGTGCCAGCAGCCCCATGGAGGGGGCGAACACTGAAGCTTTCTTT.

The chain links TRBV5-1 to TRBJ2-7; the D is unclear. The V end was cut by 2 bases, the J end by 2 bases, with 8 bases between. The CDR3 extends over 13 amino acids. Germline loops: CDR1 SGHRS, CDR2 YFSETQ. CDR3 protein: CASSFDLAYEQYF. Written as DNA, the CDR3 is TGCGCCAGCAGCTTCGACTTAGCCTACGAGCAGTACTTC.

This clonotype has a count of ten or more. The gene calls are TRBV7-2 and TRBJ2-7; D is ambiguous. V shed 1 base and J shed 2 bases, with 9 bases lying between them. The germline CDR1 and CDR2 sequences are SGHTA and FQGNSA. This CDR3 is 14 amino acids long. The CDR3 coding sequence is TGTGCCAGCAGCTTAGATGCCACCGCCTACGAGCAGTACTTC. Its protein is CASSLDATAYEQYF.

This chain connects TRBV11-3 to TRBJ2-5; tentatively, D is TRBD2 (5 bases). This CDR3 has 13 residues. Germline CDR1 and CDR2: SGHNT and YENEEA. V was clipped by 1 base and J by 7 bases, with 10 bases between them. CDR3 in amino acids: CASSLVAGGTQYF. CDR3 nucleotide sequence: TGTGCCAGCAGCTTAGTTGCGGGTGGGACCCAGTACTTC.

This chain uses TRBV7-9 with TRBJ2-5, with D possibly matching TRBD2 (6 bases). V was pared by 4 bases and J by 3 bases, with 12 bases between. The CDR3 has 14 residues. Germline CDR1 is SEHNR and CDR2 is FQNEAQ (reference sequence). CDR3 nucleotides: TGTGCCAGCAGCTCGGCCGGGGGTAAAGAGACCCAGTACTTC. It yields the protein CASSSAGGKETQYF.

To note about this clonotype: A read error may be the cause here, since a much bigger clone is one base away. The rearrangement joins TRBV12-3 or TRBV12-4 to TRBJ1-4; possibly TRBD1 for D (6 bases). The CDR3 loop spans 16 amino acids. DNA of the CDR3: TGTGCCAGCAGTTCAACTCAGGGGTCAACTAATGAAAAACTGGTTTTT. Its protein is CASSSTQGSTNEKLVF.

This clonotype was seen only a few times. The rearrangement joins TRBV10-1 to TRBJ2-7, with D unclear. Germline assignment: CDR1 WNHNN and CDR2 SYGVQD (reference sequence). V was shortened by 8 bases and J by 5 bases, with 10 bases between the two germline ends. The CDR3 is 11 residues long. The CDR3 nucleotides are TGCGCCAGCTCGAACGGGCACGAGCAGTACTTC. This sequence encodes CASSNGHEQYF.

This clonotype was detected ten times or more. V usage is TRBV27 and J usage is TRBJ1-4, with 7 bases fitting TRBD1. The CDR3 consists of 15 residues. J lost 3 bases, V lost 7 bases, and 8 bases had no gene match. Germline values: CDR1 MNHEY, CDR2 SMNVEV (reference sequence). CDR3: CASTLRQGSNEKLFF. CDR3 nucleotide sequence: TGTGCCAGCACCCTCCGACAGGGTTCTAATGAAAAACTGTTTTTT.

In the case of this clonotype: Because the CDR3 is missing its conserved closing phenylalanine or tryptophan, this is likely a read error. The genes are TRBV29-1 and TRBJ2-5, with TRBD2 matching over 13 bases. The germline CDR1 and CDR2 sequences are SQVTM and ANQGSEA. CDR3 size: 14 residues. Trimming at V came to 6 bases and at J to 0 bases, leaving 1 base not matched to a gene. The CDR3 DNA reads TGCAGCGTGGGACTAGCGGGAAACCAAGAGACCCAGTACCTC. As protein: CSVGLAGNQETQYL.

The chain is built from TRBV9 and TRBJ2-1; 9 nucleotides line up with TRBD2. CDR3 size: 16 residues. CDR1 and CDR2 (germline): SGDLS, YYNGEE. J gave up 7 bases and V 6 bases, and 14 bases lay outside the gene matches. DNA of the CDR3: TGTGCCAGCAACGATCGGACTAGCGCAGTTAAAAATGAGCAGTTCTTC. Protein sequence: CASNDRTSAVKNEQFF. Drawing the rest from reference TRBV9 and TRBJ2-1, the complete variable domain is DSGVTQTPKHLITATGQRVTLRCSPRSGDLSVYWYQQSLDQGLQFLIQYYNGEERAKGNILERFSAQQFPDLHSELNLSSLELGDSALYFCASNDRTSAVKNEQFFGPGTRLTVL.

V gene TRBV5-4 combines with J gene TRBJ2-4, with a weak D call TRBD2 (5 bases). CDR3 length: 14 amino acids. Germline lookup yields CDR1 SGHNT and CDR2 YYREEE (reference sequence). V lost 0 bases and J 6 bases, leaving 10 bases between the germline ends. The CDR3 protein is CASSLDGGINIQYF. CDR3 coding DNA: TGTGCCAGCAGCTTGGATGGAGGCATAAACATTCAGTACTTC.

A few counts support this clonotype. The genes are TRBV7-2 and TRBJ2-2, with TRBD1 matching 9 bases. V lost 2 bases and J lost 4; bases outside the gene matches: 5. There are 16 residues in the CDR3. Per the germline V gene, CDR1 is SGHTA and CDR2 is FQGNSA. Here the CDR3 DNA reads TGTGCCAGCAGCTTAAGGGACAGGGTGACCACCGGGGAGCTGTTTTTT. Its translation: CASSLRDRVTTGELFF.

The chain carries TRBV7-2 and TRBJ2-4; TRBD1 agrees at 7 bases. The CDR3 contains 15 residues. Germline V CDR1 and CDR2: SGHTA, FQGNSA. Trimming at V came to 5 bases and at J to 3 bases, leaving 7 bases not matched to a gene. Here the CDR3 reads CASSRQQGIKNIQYF. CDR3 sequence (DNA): TGTGCCAGCAGCCGCCAACAGGGGATCAAAAACATTCAGTACTTC.

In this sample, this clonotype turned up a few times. CDR3: CASSLAFRDEQFF. CDR3 sequence (DNA): TGTGCCAGCAGTTTGGCGTTCCGGGATGAGCAGTTCTTC. The chain recombines TRBV12-3 or TRBV12-4 with TRBJ2-1; D is uncertain. The V gene lost 3 bases and the J gene lost 8 bases, with 11 bases spanning the gap. The length of the CDR3 is 13 residues.

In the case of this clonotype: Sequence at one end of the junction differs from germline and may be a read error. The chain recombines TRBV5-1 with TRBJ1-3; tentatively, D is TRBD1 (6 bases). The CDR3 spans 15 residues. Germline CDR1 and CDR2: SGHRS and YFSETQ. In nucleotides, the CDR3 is TGCGCCGGCAGCTTACTTGGACAGTCCGGAAACACCATATATTTT. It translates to CAGSLLGQSGNTIYF.

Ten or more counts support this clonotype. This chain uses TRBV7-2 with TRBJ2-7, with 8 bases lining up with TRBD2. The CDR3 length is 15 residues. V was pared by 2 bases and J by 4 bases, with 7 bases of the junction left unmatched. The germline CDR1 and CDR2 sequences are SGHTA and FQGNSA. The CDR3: CASSLSGTSLYEQYF. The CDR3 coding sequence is TGTGCCAGCAGCTTATCCGGGACTAGTTTATACGAGCAGTACTTC.

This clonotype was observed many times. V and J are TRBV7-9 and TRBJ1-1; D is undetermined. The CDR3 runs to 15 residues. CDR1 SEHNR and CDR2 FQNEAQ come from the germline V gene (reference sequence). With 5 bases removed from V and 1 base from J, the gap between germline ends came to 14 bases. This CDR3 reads CASSPPFTENTEAFF. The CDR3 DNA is TGTGCCAGCAGCCCTCCCTTCACAGAGAACACTGAAGCTTTCTTT.